Presented here are 5 T cell receptor beta chains from one specimen sequenced in a study of blood T cell repertoires in COVID-19. Measured with immunoSEQ multiplex PCR; TCRdb has only the in-frame clones, and not every one. Of more than 150,000 clones detected, approximately 85% appear once; the ten largest clones hold around 9.5%. The sequenced sample was peripheral blood. The receptors were sampled from a woman aged 80 or older with acute or convalescent COVID-19.

The chain carries TRBV6-5 and TRBJ1-2; D gene unclear. Deletions cut 2 bases from V and 5 bases from J, with 15 bases between. The V gene's germline CDR1 is MNHEY and CDR2 SVGAGI. The CDR3 covers 15 residues. The CDR3 nucleotides are TGTGCCAGCAGTTACGATGGTGTGCCTCGGTATGGCTACACCTTC. Protein: CASSYDGVPRYGYTF.

This clone was picked up a small number of times. The rearrangement uses TRBV30 and TRBJ1-5; D possibly corresponds to TRBD1 (6 bases). The CDR3 totals 13 residues. Trimming stripped 2 bases from V and 7 bases from J, with 12 bases between. Per the germline V gene, CDR1 is GTSNPN and CDR2 is SVGIG (reference sequence). Written as DNA, the CDR3 is TGTGCCTGGAGTACCGACAGGTCCCAGCCCCAGCATTTT. Residues: CAWSTDRSQPQHF.

For the CDR3, the DNA is TGTGCCAGCAGCTTAGCATTGGGAGGGCCCTATCAGCCCCAGCATTTT. It specifies CASSLALGGPYQPQHF. V is TRBV7-2 and J is TRBJ1-5, with D unclear. CDR1 SGHTA and CDR2 FQGNSA come from the germline V gene. There are 16 residues in the CDR3. Trimming cost V 0 bases and J 5 bases, with 14 bases left between them.

This clone was seen only once. The V gene is TRBV12-3 or TRBV12-4, the J gene TRBJ2-7; the D is unclear. Trimming took off 3 bases at V and 3 bases at J, with 6 bases between the two ends. This CDR3 region has 12 residues. The CDR3 DNA reads as TGTGCCAGCAGTTTCAGGCTCTACGAGCAGTACTTC. This sequence encodes CASSFRLYEQYF.

The chain has TRBV9 and TRBJ1-1; 7 bases line up with TRBD1. The CDR3 sequence is 16 residues long. The germline V gene has CDR1 SGDLS and CDR2 YYNGEE. V lost 4 bases to trimming and J lost 4 bases; unmatched junction nucleotides: 13. The CDR3 sequence is CASSSRGGGGGTEAFF. CDR3 nucleotides: TGTGCCAGCAGCTCCCGTGGAGGGGGCGGTGGCACTGAAGCTTTCTTT.